Below, one TCR beta chain is given with its context. The antigen is not known. This record comes from a study of memory CD4+ T cells and cytomegalovirus serostatus. As for the study in general: Healthy Belgian adult donors included about 10 CMV-positive and around 25 CMV-negative people.

V was shortened by 1 base and J by 3 bases, with 13 bases between the two germline ends. CDR3 length: 15 amino acids. Per germline, CDR1 SNHLY and CDR2 FYNNEI. Regarding the study as a whole: Median bootstrapped AUC for CMV status was about 0.95 originally, less than 0.92 US-trained.

Profiling relied on immunoSEQ multiplex PCR, and the TCRdb table lists in-frame clones only, not all of them. The profile shows some 52,000 clones, 80% of them singletons. The sort gate was single viable CD3+CD4+CD8-CD45RO+ cells for memory CD4+ T cells. Donors' CMV status reflects serum IgG against pp150, pp28, p38, p52. The source material was memory CD4+ T cells from blood. The receptor was derived from an adult in good health and CMV-seropositive. The chain has TRBV2 and TRBJ2-7; maybe TRBD1 (7 bases). This chain's CDR3 is CASSEGAGGGYEQYF. Written as DNA, the CDR3 is TGTGCCAGCAGTGAAGGGGCAGGGGGAGGCTACGAGCAGTACTTC. Full variable domain (outside the CDR3, taken from reference TRBV2 and TRBJ2-7): EPEVTQTPSHQVTQMGQEVILRCVPISNHLYFYWYRQILGQKVEFLVSFYNNEISEKSEIFDDQFSVERPDGSNFTLKIRSTKLEDSAMYFCASSEGAGGGYEQYFGPGTRLTVT.